This paragraph covers one T cell receptor beta chain sequence. This clonotype was seen at least ten times. The clone's antigen remains unknown. One base away there is no much larger clone; base qualities are not given. The sample comes from a study of T-cell reconstitution after alpha-beta-depleted transplantation in children (dated by TCRdb to the mid-2010s). The study in broad terms: Using TCR repertoire profiling, the study quantitatively followed how T-cell immune reconstitution unfolded in children after TCRalphabeta/CD19-depleted allogeneic hematopoietic cell transplantation.

Library preparation employed PCR. The sequencer was an Illumina HiSeq 2500. To normalize quantification of the TCRbeta repertoire, the TCR libraries were built with molecular barcoding that relied on unique molecular identifiers. The public reads were reanalyzed by TCRdb: fastp trimming at Q25, MiXCR alignment, in-frame beta chains only. CDR3 protein sequences are deduplicated, and each keeps its most common genes and DNA. The sample profile shows about 230,000 distinct CDR3 sequences; about 11% of them were found once. The ten most abundant clones make up around 3% of the sample. Relative to germline, V is missing 4 bases and J is missing 0 bases, with 9 bases of the junction outside any gene match. From its cysteine to its phenylalanine, the CDR3 spans 19 amino acids. Only the CDR3 DNA is retained, 57 bases long and in frame from the first base. From a lookup of the germline V gene, CDR1 and CDR2 are KGHSH and LQKENI.

The material sequenced was PBMCs from the stem cell graft donor, taken from the stem cell graft. Recombination linked TRBV18 to TRBJ2-1, and TRBD2 aligns with 13 junction nucleotides. This clonotype was sampled from a human donor who donated a stem cell graft to a child with acute lymphoblastic leukemia. CDR3 protein: CASSHFGLAGEGSYNEQFF. The DNA reads TGTGCCAGCTCACATTTCGGACTAGCGGGAGAGGGCTCCTACAATGAGCAGTTCTTC. Supplemented by the reference TRBV18 and TRBJ2-1 proteins around the CDR3, the complete variable domain is NAGVMQNPRHLVRRRGQEARLRCSPMKGHSHVYWYRQLPEEGLKFMVYLQKENIIDESGMPKERFSAEFPKEGPSILRIQQVVRGDSAAYFCASSHFGLAGEGSYNEQFFGPGTRLTVL.